This entry describes one TCR beta chain. This sample was included in a study of blood T cell repertoires in COVID-19. Background on the study: Sites across the United States, Italy and Spain contributed samples from acute and convalescent COVID-19. PBMCs, B-cell-depleted T cells, or T cells were the source of the cDNA or gDNA that made up the material.

Profiling relied on immunoSEQ multiplex PCR, and the TCRdb table lists in-frame clones only, not all of them. The top ten hold around 2.2% of the sample, which has 250,000 to 300,000 clones, about 90% seen once. This CDR3 contains 13 residues. The V end lost 5 bases, the J end lost 4 bases, and 11 bases lay between the germline ends. The rearrangement links TRBV12-3 or TRBV12-4 to TRBJ1-2; possible D gene TRBD1, 6 bases. The sequenced sample was peripheral blood. The source of this sequence is a woman aged 45-65 years who had recovered from COVID-19. CDR3 in DNA: TGTGCCAGCAGTCTATGGACAGTCTATGGCTACACCTTC. Amino acid sequence: CASSLWTVYGYTF.